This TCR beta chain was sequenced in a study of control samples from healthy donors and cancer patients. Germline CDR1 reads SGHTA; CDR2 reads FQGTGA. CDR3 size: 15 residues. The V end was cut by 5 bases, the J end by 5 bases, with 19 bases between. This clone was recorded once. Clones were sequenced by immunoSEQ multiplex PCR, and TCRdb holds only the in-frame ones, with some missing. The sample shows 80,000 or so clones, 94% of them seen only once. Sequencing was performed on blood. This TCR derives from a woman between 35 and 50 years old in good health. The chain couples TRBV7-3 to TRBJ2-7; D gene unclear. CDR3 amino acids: CASSPATANLHEQYF. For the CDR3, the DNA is TGTGCCAGCAGCCCAGCGACCGCGAACCTCCACGAGCAGTACTTC.